These T cell receptor beta chains were read from a single sample in a study of control samples from healthy donors and cancer patients. Repertoires were generated with immunoSEQ multiplex PCR, while TCRdb's copy carries only in-frame clones and drops some. The sample includes fewer than 150,000 clones, approximately 90% seen only once; the top ten take around 7.9%. The sample taken for sequencing was blood. Receptors originate from a man aged 18-30 years in good health. The CDR3 runs from the conserved cysteine through the conserved F or W. Fields, in order: J gene, V gene, CDR3 length, D gene, clone size, CDR3 DNA, CDR3 protein. A D gene is named only where the DNA matches it firmly. Not every row has a clone size; where given, it reads once, few, many or a size class.

J: TRBJ1-5
V: TRBV15
length: 14
D: -
size: -
DNA: TGTGCCACCAGCAGACGGGGGATTGATCAGCCCCAGCATTTT
CDR3: CATSRRGIDQPQHF

J: TRBJ2-2
V: TRBV5-6
length: 14
D: -
size: -
DNA: TGTGCCAGCAGCTTAACGGGGTTCGACGGGGAGCTGTTTTTT
CDR3: CASSLTGFDGELFF

J: TRBJ1-5
V: TRBV18
length: 17
D: -
size: -
DNA: TGTGCCAGCTCACTACAATCTGGGCCTTATAGCAATCAGCCCCAGCATTTT
CDR3: CASSLQSGPYSNQPQHF

J: TRBJ1-2
V: TRBV4-1
length: 15
D: -
size: -
DNA: TGCGCCAGCAGCCAAGCACGGGGTACCCTCTATGGCTACACCTTC
CDR3: CASSQARGTLYGYTF

J: TRBJ1-5
V: TRBV30
length: 13
D: TRBD1
size: few
DNA: TGTGCCTGGGGGACAGGGGGTAATCAGCCCCAGCATTTT
CDR3: CAWGTGGNQPQHF

J: TRBJ2-1
V: TRBV6-6
length: 15
D: -
size: -
DNA: TGTGCCAGCAGTCCTCTAGCGCCGACCTACAATGAGCAGTTCTTC
CDR3: CASSPLAPTYNEQFF

J: TRBJ2-7
V: TRBV27
length: 16
D: -
size: -
DNA: TGTGCCAGCAGTTTAATCGTCGGGACGGGAACCTACGAGCAGTACTTC
CDR3: CASSLIVGTGTYEQYF

J: TRBJ2-5
V: TRBV6-1
length: 13
D: TRBD1
size: -
DNA: TGTGCCAGCAGTGATTGGACAGGGGAGACCCAGTACTTC
CDR3: CASSDWTGETQYF

J: TRBJ1-1
V: TRBV5-1
length: 14
D: -
size: once
DNA: TGCGCCAGCAGCTTCTCAAGCTTAAACACTGAAGCTTTCTTT
CDR3: CASSFSSLNTEAFF

J: TRBJ2-1
V: TRBV6-1
length: 14
D: -
size: -
DNA: TGTGCCAGCAGTGAAGCCGGGGCGGACAATGAGCAGTTCTTC
CDR3: CASSEAGADNEQFF

J: TRBJ1-2
V: TRBV9
length: 14
D: -
size: -
DNA: TGTGCCAGCAGCTCTCGACAGGCGTTCTATGGCTACACCTTC
CDR3: CASSSRQAFYGYTF

J: TRBJ1-6
V: TRBV5-1
length: 17
D: -
size: -
DNA: TGCGCCAGCAGCGGGGGGGGCCCGAGCTCCTATAATTCACCCCTCCACTTT
CDR3: CASSGGGPSSYNSPLHF

J: TRBJ2-3
V: TRBV7-9
length: 14
D: TRBD1
size: -
DNA: TGTGCCAGCAGCGCGCGACAGGGAAGAGATACGCAGTATTTT
CDR3: CASSARQGRDTQYF

J: TRBJ1-5
V: TRBV9
length: 15
D: -
size: -
DNA: TGTGCCAGCAGCGTAGGGGGGGGCCAGAATCAGCCCCAGCATTTT
CDR3: CASSVGGGQNQPQHF

J: TRBJ1-1
V: TRBV11-2
length: 17
D: TRBD1
size: -
DNA: TGTGCCAGCAGCTTAGTTCCAGGGGGGGCCACCAACACTGAAGCTTTCTTT
CDR3: CASSLVPGGATNTEAFF

J: TRBJ1-6
V: TRBV6-6
length: 13
D: -
size: once
DNA: TGTGCCAGCATGCATACTTTTAATTCACCCCTCCACTTT
CDR3: CASMHTFNSPLHF

J: TRBJ2-7
V: TRBV19
length: 16
D: TRBD1
size: -
DNA: TGTGCCAGTAGTTCGCGACTGGACAGGACCACCTACGAGCAGTACTTC
CDR3: CASSSRLDRTTYEQYF

J: TRBJ2-3
V: TRBV7-8
length: 16
D: -
size: -
DNA: TGTGCCAGCAGCTTAAGGGTATGGGACGGAACAGATACGCAGTATTTT
CDR3: CASSLRVWDGTDTQYF

J: TRBJ2-3
V: TRBV11-2
length: 14
D: TRBD1
size: -
DNA: TGTGCCAGCAGCTGGGACAGGGGGAAGAGTACGCAGTATTTT
CDR3: CASSWDRGKSTQYF

J: TRBJ2-5
V: TRBV6-6
length: 15
D: -
size: -
DNA: TGTGCCAGCAGTTACTCGGGAGTGGGGGGTGAGACCCAGTACTTC
CDR3: CASSYSGVGGETQYF

J: TRBJ1-5
V: TRBV3-1/TRBV3-2
length: 13
D: -
size: -
DNA: TGTGCCAGCAGCCCTTATAGCAATCAGCCCCAGCATTTT
CDR3: CASSPYSNQPQHF

J: TRBJ1-2
V: TRBV4-1
length: 16
D: TRBD1
size: -
DNA: TGCGCCAGCAGCCTCCCAAGGACAGGGTCCAACTATGGCTACACCTTC
CDR3: CASSLPRTGSNYGYTF

J: TRBJ2-2
V: TRBV7-9
length: 13
D: -
size: -
DNA: TGTGCCAGCACCCGTGCGGGAACCGGGGAGCTGTTTTTT
CDR3: CASTRAGTGELFF

J: TRBJ1-4
V: TRBV5-1
length: 14
D: TRBD1
size: -
DNA: TGCGCCAGCAGCTCTAGGACAGGGGCTGAAAAACTGTTTTTT
CDR3: CASSSRTGAEKLFF

J: TRBJ1-3
V: TRBV4-1
length: 16
D: -
size: few
DNA: TGCGCCAGCAGCCAAAATGACTGGGTCTGGGGAAACACCATATATTTT
CDR3: CASSQNDWVWGNTIYF

J: TRBJ1-1
V: TRBV30
length: 14
D: TRBD1
size: -
DNA: TGTGCCTGGAGTGTGGGACAGTCGGGCACTGAAGCTTTCTTT
CDR3: CAWSVGQSGTEAFF

J: TRBJ2-5
V: TRBV15
length: 16
D: -
size: -
DNA: TGTGCCACCAGCAGAGATCTCCTATCACGGGGAGGGACCCAGTACTTC
CDR3: CATSRDLLSRGGTQYF

J: TRBJ1-2
V: TRBV4-1
length: 16
D: TRBD1
size: -
DNA: TGCGCCAGCAGCCGTTCGAACAGGGGACCTAACTATGGCTACACCTTC
CDR3: CASSRSNRGPNYGYTF

J: TRBJ1-4
V: TRBV29-1
length: 13
D: -
size: -
DNA: TGCAGCGTTCAGACAGGCCCAGGGGAAAAACTGTTTTTT
CDR3: CSVQTGPGEKLFF

J: TRBJ1-3
V: TRBV7-9
length: 17
D: TRBD1
size: -
DNA: TGTGCCAGCTTCCTTCCCCCCACAGGGGGCCCTGGAAACACCATATATTTT
CDR3: CASFLPPTGGPGNTIYF

J: TRBJ2-5
V: TRBV7-2
length: 15
D: TRBD2
size: -
DNA: TGTGCCAGCAGCCCGCGGGCGGGGGGGGGAGAGACCCAGTACTTC
CDR3: CASSPRAGGGETQYF

J: TRBJ1-5
V: TRBV27
length: 15
D: TRBD1
size: -
DNA: TGTGCCAGCAGTTTAAACTCAGGGGGTAATCAGCCCCAGCATTTT
CDR3: CASSLNSGGNQPQHF

J: TRBJ1-5
V: TRBV5-5
length: 17
D: TRBD1
size: -
DNA: TGTGCCAGCAGCTTCAAATCCACGGACAGGGGCCATCAGCCCCAGCATTTT
CDR3: CASSFKSTDRGHQPQHF

J: TRBJ1-2
V: TRBV7-9
length: 15
D: TRBD1
size: -
DNA: TGTGCCAGCAGCTTAGCCCTCGGACAGGGGATTGGCTACACCTTC
CDR3: CASSLALGQGIGYTF

J: TRBJ2-6
V: TRBV5-1
length: 15
D: -
size: -
DNA: TGCGCCAGCAGCTTGGCCGGGAACGGGGCCAACGTCCTGACTTTC
CDR3: CASSLAGNGANVLTF

J: TRBJ2-7
V: TRBV27
length: 15
D: TRBD1
size: -
DNA: TGTGCCAGCAGTATGGGGACAGGGGGCTCGTACGAGCAGTACTTC
CDR3: CASSMGTGGSYEQYF

J: TRBJ1-6
V: TRBV7-9
length: 15
D: -
size: once
DNA: TGTGCCAGCAGCGACGTGGCCCCCGGAAATTCACCCCTCCACTTT
CDR3: CASSDVAPGNSPLHF

J: TRBJ2-7
V: TRBV7-2
length: 13
D: -
size: -
DNA: TGTGCCAGCAGCTTCAGCCGGAACTACGAGCAGTACTTC
CDR3: CASSFSRNYEQYF

J: TRBJ2-5
V: TRBV18
length: 14
D: -
size: -
DNA: TGTGCCAGCTCACCACGGGCGGGACGGGAGACCCAGTACTTC
CDR3: CASSPRAGRETQYF

J: TRBJ1-2
V: TRBV6-5
length: 12
D: -
size: -
DNA: TGTGCCTCCCTTGGTGGAAACTATGGCTACACCTTC
CDR3: CASLGGNYGYTF

J: TRBJ1-4
V: TRBV30
length: 15
D: TRBD1
size: -
DNA: TGTGCCTGGAGTGTACCACAGGGGGTAGCTGAAAAACTGTTTTTT
CDR3: CAWSVPQGVAEKLFF

J: TRBJ2-2
V: TRBV3-1/TRBV3-2
length: 14
D: -
size: -
DNA: TGTGCCAGCAGCCATCGCGATAACACCGGGGAGCTGTTTTTT
CDR3: CASSHRDNTGELFF

J: TRBJ2-2
V: TRBV5-5
length: 16
D: -
size: -
DNA: TGTGCCAGCAGCTTTCTTGGGACGGGGAACACCGGGGAGCTGTTTTTT
CDR3: CASSFLGTGNTGELFF

J: TRBJ2-5
V: TRBV30
length: 14
D: -
size: -
DNA: TGTGCCTGGAATCCTACAGGATACGGAGAGACCCAGTACTTC
CDR3: CAWNPTGYGETQYF

J: TRBJ1-2
V: TRBV7-3
length: 16
D: -
size: -
DNA: TGTGCCAGCAGCTCAATACCACAGCGGCCTAACTATGGCTACACCTTC
CDR3: CASSSIPQRPNYGYTF